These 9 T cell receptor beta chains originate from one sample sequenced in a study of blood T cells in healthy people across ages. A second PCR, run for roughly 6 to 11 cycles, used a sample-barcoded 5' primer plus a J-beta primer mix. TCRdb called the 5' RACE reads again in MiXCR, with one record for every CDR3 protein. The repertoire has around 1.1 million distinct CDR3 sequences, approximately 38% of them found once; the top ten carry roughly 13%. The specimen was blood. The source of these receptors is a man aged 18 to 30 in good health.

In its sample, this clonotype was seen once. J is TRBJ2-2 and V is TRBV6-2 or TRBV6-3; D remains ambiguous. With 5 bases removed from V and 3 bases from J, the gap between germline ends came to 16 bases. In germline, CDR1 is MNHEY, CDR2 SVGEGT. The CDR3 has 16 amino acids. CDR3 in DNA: TGTGCCAGCAGTCAGTTGGACGCCTTGTACACCGGGGAGCTGTTTTTT. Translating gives CASSQLDALYTGELFF.

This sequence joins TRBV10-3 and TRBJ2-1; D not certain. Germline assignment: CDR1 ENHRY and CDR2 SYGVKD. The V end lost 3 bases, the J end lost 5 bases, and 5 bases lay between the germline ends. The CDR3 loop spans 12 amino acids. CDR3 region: CAISDRDNEQFF. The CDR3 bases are TGTGCCATCAGTGACCGGGACAATGAGCAGTTCTTC.

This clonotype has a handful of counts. CDR3 coding DNA: TGTGCCAGCAGCCAAGTTCGTCCAGGGGCTAGCGGGCAACCCTACGAGCAGTACTTC. Translation gives CASSQVRPGASGQPYEQYF. V usage is TRBV3-1 and J usage is TRBJ2-7; 8 nucleotides line up with TRBD2. The CDR3 is 19 residues long. Trimming removed 1 base from V and 2 bases from J; junction bases left unmatched: 16. The V gene's germline CDR1 is LGHDT and CDR2 YNNKEL (reference sequence).

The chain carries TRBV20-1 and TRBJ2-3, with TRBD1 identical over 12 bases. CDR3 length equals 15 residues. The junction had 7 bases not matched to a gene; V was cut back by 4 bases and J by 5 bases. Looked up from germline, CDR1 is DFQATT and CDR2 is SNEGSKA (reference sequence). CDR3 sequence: CSANRRDRGQDTQYF. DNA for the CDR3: TGCAGTGCTAACCGTCGGGACAGGGGGCAAGATACGCAGTATTTT.

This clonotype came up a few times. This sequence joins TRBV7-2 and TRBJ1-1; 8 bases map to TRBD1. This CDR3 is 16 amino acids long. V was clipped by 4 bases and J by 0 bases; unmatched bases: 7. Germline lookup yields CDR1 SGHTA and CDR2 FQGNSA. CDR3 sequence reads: CASSSFKQGVNTEAFF. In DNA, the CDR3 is TGTGCCAGCAGCTCATTTAAACAGGGGGTGAACACTGAAGCTTTCTTT. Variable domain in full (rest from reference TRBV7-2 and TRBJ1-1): GAGVSQSPSNKVTEKGKDVELRCDPISGHTALYWYRQSLGQGLEFLIYFQGNSAPDKSGLPSDRFSAERTGGSVSTLTIQRTQQEDSAVYLCASSSFKQGVNTEAFFGQGTRLTVV.

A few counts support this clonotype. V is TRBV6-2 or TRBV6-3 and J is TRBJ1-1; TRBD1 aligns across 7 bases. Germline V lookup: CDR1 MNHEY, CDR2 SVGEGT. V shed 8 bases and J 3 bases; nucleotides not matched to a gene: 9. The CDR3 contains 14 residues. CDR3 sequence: CASGDRVRDTEAFF. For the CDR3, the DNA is TGTGCCAGCGGAGACAGGGTCCGGGACACTGAAGCTTTCTTT.

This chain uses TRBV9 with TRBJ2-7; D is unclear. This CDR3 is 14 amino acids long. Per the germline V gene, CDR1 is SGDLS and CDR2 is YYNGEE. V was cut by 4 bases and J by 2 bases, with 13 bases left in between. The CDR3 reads CASSPHPDTYEQYF. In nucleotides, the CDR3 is TGTGCCAGCAGCCCCCACCCCGATACCTACGAGCAGTACTTC. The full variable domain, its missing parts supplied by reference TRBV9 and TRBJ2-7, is DSGVTQTPKHLITATGQRVTLRCSPRSGDLSVYWYQQSLDQGLQFLIQYYNGEERAKGNILERFSAQQFPDLHSELNLSSLELGDSALYFCASSPHPDTYEQYFGPGTRLTVT.

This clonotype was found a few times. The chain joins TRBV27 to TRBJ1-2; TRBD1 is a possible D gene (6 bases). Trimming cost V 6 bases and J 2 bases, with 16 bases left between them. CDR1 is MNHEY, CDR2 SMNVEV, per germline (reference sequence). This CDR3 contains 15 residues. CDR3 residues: CASSKLLTGNYGYTF. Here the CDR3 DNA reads TGTGCCAGCAGCAAACTTTTAACAGGGAACTATGGCTACACCTTC.

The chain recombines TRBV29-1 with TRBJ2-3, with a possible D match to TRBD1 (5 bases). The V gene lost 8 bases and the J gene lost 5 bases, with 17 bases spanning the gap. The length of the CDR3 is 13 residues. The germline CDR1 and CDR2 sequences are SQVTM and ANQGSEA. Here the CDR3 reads CSLSGRARDTQYF. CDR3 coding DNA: TGCAGCCTGTCGGGCAGGGCCCGAGATACGCAGTATTTT.